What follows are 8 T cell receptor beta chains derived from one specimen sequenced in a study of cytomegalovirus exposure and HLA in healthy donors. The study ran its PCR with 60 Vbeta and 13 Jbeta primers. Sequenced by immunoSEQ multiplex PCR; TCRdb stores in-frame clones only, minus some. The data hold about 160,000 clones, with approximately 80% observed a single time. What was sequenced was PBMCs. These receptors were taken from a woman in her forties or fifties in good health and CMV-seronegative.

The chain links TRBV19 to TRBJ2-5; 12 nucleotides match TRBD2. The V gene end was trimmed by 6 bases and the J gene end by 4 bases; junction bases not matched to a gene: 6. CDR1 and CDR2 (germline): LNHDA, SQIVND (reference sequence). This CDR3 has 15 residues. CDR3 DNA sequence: TGTGCCAGTAGCAGTCCGGGACTAGCGGGAGAGACCCAGTACTTC. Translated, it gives CASSSPGLAGETQYF.

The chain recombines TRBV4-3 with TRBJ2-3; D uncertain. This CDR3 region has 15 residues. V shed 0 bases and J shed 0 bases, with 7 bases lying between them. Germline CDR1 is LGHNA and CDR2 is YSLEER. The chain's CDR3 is CASSQERASTDTQYF. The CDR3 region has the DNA TGCGCCAGCAGCCAAGAGCGTGCTAGCACAGATACGCAGTATTTT.

The CDR3 sequence is CAWGRGRNTEAFF. Here the CDR3 DNA reads TGTGCCTGGGGTCGGGGTAGGAACACTGAAGCTTTCTTT. The chain joins TRBV30 to TRBJ1-1; no definite D call. V lost 5 bases, J lost 1 base, and 11 bases lay in between. This CDR3 contains 13 residues. Germline assignment: CDR1 GTSNPN and CDR2 SVGIG (reference sequence).

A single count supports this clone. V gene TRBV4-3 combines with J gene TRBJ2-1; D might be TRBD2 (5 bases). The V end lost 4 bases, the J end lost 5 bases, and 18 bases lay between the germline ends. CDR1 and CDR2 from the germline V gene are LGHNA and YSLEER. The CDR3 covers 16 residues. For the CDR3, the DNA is TGCGCCAGCAGCCCAAGGTACCAGCGGCAAGACAATGAGCAGTTCTTC. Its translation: CASSPRYQRQDNEQFF.

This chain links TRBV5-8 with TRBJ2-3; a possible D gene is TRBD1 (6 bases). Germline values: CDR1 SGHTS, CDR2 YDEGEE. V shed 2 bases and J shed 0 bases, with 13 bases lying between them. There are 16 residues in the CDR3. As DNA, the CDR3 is TGTGCCAGCAGCTTTGCGATGGGGGCCAGCACAGATACGCAGTATTTT. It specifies CASSFAMGASTDTQYF. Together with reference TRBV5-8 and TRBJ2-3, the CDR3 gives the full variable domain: EAGVTQSPTHLIKTRGQQATLRCSPISGHTSVYWYQQALGLGLQFLLWYDEGEERNRGNFPPRFSGRQFPNYSSELNVNALELEDSALYLCASSFAMGASTDTQYFGPGTRLTVL.

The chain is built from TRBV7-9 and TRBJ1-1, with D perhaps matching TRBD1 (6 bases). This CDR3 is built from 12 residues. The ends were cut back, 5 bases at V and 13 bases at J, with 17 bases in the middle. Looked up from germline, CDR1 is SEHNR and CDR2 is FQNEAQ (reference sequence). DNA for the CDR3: TGTGCCAGCAGCCCAACAGGGTTGAAGTATTTCTTT. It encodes CASSPTGLKYFF. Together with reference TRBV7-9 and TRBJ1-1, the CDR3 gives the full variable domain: DTGVSQNPRHKITKRGQNVTFRCDPISEHNRLYWYRQTLGQGPEFLTYFQNEAQLEKSRLLSDRFSAERPKGSFSTLEIQRTEQGDSAMYLCASSPTGLKYFFGQGTRLTVV.

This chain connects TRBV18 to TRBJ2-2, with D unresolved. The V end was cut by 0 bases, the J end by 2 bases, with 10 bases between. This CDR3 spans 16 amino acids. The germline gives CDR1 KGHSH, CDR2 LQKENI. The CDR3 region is CASSPPVTVNTGELFF. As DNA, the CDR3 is TGTGCCAGCTCACCACCGGTAACGGTAAACACCGGGGAGCTGTTTTTT.

Written as DNA, the CDR3 is TGTGCCAGCAGTGAAACCTGGACAGCCATGAACACTGAAGCTTTCTTT. Its protein is CASSETWTAMNTEAFF. V and J are TRBV6-1 and TRBJ1-1, with a weak D call TRBD1 (6 bases). V lost 2 bases and J 0 bases, leaving 13 bases between the germline ends. Looked up from germline, CDR1 is MNHNS and CDR2 is SASEGT. The CDR3 runs to 16 residues.